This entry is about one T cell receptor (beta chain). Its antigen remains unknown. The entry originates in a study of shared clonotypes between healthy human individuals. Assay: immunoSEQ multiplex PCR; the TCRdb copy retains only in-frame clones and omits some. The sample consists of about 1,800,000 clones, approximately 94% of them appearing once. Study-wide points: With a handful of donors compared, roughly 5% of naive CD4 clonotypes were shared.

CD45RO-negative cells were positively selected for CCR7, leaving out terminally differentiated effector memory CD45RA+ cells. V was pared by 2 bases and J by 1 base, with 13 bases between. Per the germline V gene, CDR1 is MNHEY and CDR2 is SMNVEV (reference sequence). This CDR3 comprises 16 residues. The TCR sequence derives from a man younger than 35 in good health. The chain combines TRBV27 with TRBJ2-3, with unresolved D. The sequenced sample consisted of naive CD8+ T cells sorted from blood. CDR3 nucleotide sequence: TGTGCCAGCAGTTTACGGACGGCCCGAGGCACAGATACGCAGTATTTT. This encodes CASSLRTARGTDTQYF.